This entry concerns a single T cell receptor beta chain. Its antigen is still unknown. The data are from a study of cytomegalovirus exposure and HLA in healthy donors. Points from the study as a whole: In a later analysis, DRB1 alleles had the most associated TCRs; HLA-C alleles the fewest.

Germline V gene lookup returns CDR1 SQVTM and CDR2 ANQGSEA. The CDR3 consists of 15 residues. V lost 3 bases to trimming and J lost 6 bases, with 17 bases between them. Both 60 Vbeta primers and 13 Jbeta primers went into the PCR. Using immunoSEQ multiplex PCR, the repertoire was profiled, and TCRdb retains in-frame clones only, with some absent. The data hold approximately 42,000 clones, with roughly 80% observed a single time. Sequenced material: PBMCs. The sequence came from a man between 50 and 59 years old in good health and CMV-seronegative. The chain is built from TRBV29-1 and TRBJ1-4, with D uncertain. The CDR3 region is CSVDAGSWNDEKLFF. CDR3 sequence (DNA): TGCAGCGTTGATGCTGGGAGTTGGAATGATGAAAAACTGTTTTTT.